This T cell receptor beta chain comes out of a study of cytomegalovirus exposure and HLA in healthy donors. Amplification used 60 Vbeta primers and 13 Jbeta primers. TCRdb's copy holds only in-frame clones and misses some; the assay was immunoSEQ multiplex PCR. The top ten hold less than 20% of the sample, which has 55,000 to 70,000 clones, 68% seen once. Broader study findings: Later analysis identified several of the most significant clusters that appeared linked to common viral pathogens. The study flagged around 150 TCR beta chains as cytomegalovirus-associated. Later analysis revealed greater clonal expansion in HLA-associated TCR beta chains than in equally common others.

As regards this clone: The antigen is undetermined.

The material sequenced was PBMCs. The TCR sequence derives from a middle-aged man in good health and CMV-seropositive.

This CDR3 reads CASSFSGEKIEPQHF. As DNA, the CDR3 is TGTGCCAGCAGTTTTTCAGGGGAGAAAATCGAGCCCCAGCATTTT. The chain carries TRBV6-6 and TRBJ1-5, with a weak D call TRBD1 (6 bases). The V end lost 4 bases, the J end lost 8 bases, and 18 bases lay between the germline ends. The CDR3 has 15 amino acids. Per germline, CDR1 MNHNY and CDR2 SVGAGI (reference sequence).